This T cell receptor beta chain was sequenced for a study of post-analysis software for immune sequencing data. Turning to the study itself: Relapsing-remitting, secondary progressive and progressive-relapsing forms made up the multiple sclerosis disease courses. General study findings and limits: Relative to controls, patients had roughly five TRBV segments at higher frequency, with TRBV5-6, TRBV5-1 and TRBV20-1 among these. Samples sharing a preparation batch grouped tightly together when assessed by F measure.

The CDR3 runs 15 residues. Germline V gene sequence: CDR1 SGDLS, CDR2 YYNGEE. V dropped 6 bases and J dropped 3 bases, with 18 bases sitting between them. Libraries were made from TCR beta cDNA, and they carried unique molecular identifiers. With about 0.85 to 10 million T cells as the source, a few hundred thousand cDNA molecules resulted. MiXCR, run by TCRdb on the PCR reads, gives a single entry per CDR3 protein. The repertoire holds 800,000 to 950,000 distinct CDR3 sequences, with roughly 50% as singletons. In its sample, this clonotype was seen a few times. Its antigen is undetermined. What was sequenced was blood. J is TRBJ1-1 and V is TRBV9; weak D call: TRBD1 (5 bases). The TCR comes from a girl between 10 and 17 years old with multiple sclerosis. DNA of the CDR3: TGTGCCAGCAAAACGTCGGCCGGGGCGGACACTGAAGCTTTCTTT. Protein: CASKTSAGADTEAFF.